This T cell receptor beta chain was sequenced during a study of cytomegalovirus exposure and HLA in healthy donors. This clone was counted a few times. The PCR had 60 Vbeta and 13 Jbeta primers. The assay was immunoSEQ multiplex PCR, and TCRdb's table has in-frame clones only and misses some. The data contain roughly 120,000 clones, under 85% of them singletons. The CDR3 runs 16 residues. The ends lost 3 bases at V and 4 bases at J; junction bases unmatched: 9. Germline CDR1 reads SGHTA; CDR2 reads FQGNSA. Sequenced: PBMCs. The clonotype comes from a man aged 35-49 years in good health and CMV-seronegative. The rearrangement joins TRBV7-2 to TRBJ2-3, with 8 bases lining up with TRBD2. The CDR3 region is CASSFNAGGGSDTQYF. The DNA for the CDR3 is TGTGCCAGCAGCTTTAATGCGGGGGGCGGATCAGATACGCAGTATTTT.